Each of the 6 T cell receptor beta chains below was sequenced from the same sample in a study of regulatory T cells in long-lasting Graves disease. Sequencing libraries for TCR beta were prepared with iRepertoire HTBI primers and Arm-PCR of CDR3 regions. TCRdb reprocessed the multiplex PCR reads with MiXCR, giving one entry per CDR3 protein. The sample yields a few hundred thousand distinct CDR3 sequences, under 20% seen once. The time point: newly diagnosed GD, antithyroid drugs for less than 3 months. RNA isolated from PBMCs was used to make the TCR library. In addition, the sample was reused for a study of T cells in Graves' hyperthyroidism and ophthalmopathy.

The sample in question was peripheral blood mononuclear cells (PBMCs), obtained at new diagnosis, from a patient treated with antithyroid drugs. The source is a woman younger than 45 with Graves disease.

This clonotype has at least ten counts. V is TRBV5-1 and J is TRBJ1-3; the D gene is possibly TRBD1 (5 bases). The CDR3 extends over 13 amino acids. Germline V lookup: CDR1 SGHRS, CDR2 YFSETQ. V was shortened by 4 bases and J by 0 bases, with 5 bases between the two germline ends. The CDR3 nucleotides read TGCGCCAGCAGCGACAGCTCTGGAAACACCATATATTTT. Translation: CASSDSSGNTIYF.

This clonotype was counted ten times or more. Here the CDR3 DNA reads TGTGCCAGCAGTTACGCCCCGGGTGGAAACACCATATATTTT. This encodes CASSYAPGGNTIYF. This sequence joins TRBV6-5 and TRBJ1-3; no reliable D call. CDR1 and CDR2 from the germline V gene are MNHEY and SVGAGI. Trimming stripped 2 bases from V and 3 bases from J, with 8 bases between. The CDR3 spans 14 residues.

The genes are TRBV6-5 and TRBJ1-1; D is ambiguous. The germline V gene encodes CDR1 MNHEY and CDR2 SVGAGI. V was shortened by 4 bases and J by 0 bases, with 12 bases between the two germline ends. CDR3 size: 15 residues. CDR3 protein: CASSSLTALNTEAFF. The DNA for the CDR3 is TGTGCCAGCAGTTCGTTAACAGCTTTGAACACTGAAGCTTTCTTT.

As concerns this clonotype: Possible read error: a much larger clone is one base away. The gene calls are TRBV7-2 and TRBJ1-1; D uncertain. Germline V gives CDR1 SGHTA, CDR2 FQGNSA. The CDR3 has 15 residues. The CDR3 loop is CASSLAEALNTEASF. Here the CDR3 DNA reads TGTGCCAGCAGCTTAGCGGAGGCGCTGAACACTGAAGCTTCCTTT. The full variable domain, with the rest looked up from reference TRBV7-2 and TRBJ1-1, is GAGVSQSPSNKVTEKGKDVELRCDPISGHTALYWYRQSLGQGLEFLIYFQGNSAPDKSGLPSDRFSAERTGGSVSTLTIQRTQQEDSAVYLCASSLAEALNTEASFGQGTRLTVV.

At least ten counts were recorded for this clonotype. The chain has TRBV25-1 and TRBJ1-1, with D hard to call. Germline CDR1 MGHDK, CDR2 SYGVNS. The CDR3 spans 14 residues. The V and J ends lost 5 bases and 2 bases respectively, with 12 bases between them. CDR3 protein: CASSPHGINTEAFF. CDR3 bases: TGTGCCAGCAGTCCCCACGGGATTAACACTGAAGCTTTCTTT.

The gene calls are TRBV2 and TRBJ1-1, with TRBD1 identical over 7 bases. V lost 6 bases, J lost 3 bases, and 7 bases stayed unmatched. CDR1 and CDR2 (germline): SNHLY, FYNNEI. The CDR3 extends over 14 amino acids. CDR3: CASRGTEGDTEAFF. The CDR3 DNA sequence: TGTGCCAGCAGGGGGACAGAGGGGGACACTGAAGCTTTCTTT.